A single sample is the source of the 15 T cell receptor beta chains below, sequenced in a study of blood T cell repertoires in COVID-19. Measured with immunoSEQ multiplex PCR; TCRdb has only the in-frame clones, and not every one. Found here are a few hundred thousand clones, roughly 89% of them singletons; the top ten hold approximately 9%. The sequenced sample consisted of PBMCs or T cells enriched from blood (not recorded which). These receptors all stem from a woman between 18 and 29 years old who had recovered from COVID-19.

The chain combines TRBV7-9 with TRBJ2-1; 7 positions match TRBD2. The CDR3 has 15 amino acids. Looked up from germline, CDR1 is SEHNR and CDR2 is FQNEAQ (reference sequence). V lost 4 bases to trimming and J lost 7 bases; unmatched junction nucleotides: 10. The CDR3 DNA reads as TGTGCCAGCAGCTCGGCGGCGGGAGTCTGGAATGAGCAGTTCTTC. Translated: CASSSAAGVWNEQFF.

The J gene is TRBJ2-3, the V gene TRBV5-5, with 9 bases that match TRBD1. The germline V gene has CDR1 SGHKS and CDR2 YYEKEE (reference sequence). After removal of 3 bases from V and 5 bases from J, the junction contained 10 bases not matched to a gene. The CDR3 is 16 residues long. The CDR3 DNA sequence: TGTGCCAGCAGCTCCGGACAGGGGCGACGTGAAGATACGCAGTATTTT. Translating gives CASSSGQGRREDTQYF.

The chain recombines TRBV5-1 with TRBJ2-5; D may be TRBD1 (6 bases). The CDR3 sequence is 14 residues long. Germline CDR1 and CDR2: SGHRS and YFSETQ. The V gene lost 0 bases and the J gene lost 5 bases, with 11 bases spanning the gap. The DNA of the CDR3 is TGCGCCAGCAGCTTGGTTTCCAGGGGCGAGACCCAGTACTTC. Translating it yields CASSLVSRGETQYF. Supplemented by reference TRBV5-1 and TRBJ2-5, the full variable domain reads KAGVTQTPRYLIKTRGQQVTLSCSPISGHRSVSWYQQTPGQGLQFLFEYFSETQRNKGNFPGRFSGRQFSNSRSEMNVSTLELGDSALYLCASSLVSRGETQYFGPGTRLLVL.

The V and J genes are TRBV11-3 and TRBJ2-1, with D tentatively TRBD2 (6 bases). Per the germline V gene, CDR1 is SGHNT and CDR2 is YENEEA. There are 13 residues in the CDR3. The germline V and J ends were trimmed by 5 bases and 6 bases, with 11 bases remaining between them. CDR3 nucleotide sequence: TGTGCCAGCAGCCCACGGGGGAGCAATGAGCAGTTCTTC. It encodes CASSPRGSNEQFF.

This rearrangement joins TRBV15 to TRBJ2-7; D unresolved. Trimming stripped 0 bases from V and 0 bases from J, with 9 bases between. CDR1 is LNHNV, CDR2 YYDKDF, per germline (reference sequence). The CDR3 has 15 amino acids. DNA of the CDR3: TGTGCCACCAGCAGAGAAGGCGGAAACTCCTACGAGCAGTACTTC. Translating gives CATSREGGNSYEQYF.

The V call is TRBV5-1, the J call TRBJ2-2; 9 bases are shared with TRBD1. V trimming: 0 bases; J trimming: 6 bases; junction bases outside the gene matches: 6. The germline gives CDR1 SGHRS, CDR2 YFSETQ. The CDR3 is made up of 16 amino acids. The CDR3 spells CASSLEGQGEAGELFF. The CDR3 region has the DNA TGCGCCAGCAGCTTGGAGGGACAGGGCGAGGCCGGGGAGCTGTTTTTT.

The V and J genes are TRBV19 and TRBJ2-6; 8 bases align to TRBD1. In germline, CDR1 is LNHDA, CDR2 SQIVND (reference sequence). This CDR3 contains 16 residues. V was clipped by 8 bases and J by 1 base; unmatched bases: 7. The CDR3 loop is CASVRTGLSGANVLTF. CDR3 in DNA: TGTGCCAGTGTCAGGACAGGGTTGTCTGGGGCCAACGTCCTGACTTTC.

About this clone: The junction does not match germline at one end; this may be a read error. For the CDR3, the DNA is TGTGCCAGCACCCCCCTGGGACAAGGATCGTTTTTT. As protein: CASTPLGQGSFF. The chain uses TRBV25-1 and TRBJ1-1, with D maybe TRBD1 (6 bases). The length of the CDR3 is 12 residues. CDR1 and CDR2 from the germline V gene are MGHDK and SYGVNS.

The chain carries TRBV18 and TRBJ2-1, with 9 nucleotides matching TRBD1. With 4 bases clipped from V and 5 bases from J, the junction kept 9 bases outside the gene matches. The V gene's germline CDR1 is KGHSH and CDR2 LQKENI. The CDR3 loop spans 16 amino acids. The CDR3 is CASSQTGTGLNNEQFF. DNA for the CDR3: TGTGCCAGCTCACAAACCGGGACAGGGCTGAACAATGAGCAGTTCTTC.

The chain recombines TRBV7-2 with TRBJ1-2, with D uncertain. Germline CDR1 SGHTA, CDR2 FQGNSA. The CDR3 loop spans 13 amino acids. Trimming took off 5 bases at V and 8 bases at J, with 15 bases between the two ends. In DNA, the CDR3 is TGTGCCAGCAGCCCCCCGGGGTATGAGGGCTACACCTTC. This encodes CASSPPGYEGYTF.

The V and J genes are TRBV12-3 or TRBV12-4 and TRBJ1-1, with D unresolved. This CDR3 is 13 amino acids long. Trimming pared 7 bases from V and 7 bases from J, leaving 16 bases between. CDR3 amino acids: CASTGNDVVEAFF. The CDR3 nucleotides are TGTGCCAGCACCGGGAATGACGTAGTTGAAGCTTTCTTT.

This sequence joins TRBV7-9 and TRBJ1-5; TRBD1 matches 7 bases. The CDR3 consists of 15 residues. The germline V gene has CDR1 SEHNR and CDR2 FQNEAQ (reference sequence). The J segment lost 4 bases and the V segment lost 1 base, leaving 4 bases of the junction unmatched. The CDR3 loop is CASSLGGGGNQPQHF. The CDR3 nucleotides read TGTGCCAGCAGCTTAGGAGGGGGCGGTAATCAGCCCCAGCATTTT.

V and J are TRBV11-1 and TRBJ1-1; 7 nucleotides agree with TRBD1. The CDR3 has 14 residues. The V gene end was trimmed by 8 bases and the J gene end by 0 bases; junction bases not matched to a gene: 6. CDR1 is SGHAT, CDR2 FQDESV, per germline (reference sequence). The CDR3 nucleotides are TGTGCCAGCGGCCCGGGACAGCTGAACACTGAAGCTTTCTTT. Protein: CASGPGQLNTEAFF.

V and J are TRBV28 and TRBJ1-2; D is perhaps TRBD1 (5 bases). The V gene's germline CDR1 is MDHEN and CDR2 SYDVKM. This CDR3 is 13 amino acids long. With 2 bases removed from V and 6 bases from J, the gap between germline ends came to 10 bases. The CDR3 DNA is TGTGCCAGCAGTTTAGGAGGGGCGGATGGCTACACCTTC. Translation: CASSLGGADGYTF.

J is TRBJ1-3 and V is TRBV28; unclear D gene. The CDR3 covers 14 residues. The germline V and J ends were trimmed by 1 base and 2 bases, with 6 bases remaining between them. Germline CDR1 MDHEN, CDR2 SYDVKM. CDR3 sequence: CASSLSGAGNTIYF. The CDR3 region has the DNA TGTGCCAGCAGTTTATCCGGGGCTGGAAACACCATATATTTT.